The present T cell receptor (beta chain) was sequenced within a study of blood T cells in healthy people across ages. Remarks on this clonotype: The antigen remains unidentified.

Alongside a J-beta primer mix, a sample-barcoded 5' primer served in a second PCR lasting roughly 6 to 11 cycles. CDR3-containing paired-end reads numbered at least 2.5 million in each sample. One entry per CDR3 protein, called by TCRdb with MiXCR from the 5' RACE reads. The table records about 640,000 distinct CDR3 sequences, around 41% of them present only once. The length of the CDR3 is 14 residues. J lost 6 bases, V lost 7 bases, and 10 bases had no gene match. RNA extraction gave at least 5.5 micrograms of total RNA per sample. Overall study results and limits: Naive CD4+ cell counts and diversity both ran higher in long-lived than in aged donors. With donor CMV status unknown, expanded clonotype changes were possibly confounded.

The gene calls are TRBV12-3 or TRBV12-4 and TRBJ2-3; 7 bases are shared with TRBD2. The source material was blood. This sequence originates from an older man in good health. DNA of the CDR3: TGTGCCAGCAATCTTGCGGGGGTGATGGATACGCAGTATTTT. Its protein product is CASNLAGVMDTQYF.